The rows below give T cell receptor beta chains drawn from one sample of a study of T cells in localized non-small cell lung cancer. The repertoire was sequenced with immunoSEQ multiplex PCR; TCRdb's copy has only in-frame clones and lacks some. The profile covers roughly 35,000 clones, with over 75% appearing a single time and less than 3.5% taken by the ten largest. Here the sequenced sample was peripheral blood, taken before any cancer treatment. The source is a woman aged 35-75 years with stage I lung adenocarcinoma. The CDR3 runs from the conserved cysteine through the conserved F or W. D genes are given only for firm matches. The size of a clone is reported for some rows only, either as once, few or many, or as a class for expanded clones.

d_gene	v_gene	abundance	j_gene	CDR3aa	CDR3nt
NA	TRBV9	NA	TRBJ2-1	CASSVVNGNSYNEQFF	TGTGCCAGCAGCGTAGTCAACGGGAACTCCTACAATGAGCAGTTCTTC
NA	TRBV30	few	TRBJ1-2	CAGAVYRRDFYGYTF	TGTGCCGGGGCAGTCTACCGCCGGGACTTCTATGGCTACACCTTC
NA	TRBV5-1	NA	TRBJ2-7	CASSLSPPTYEQYF	TGCGCCAGCAGCTTAAGTCCCCCAACCTACGAGCAGTACTTC
TRBD2	TRBV5-6	few	TRBJ2-7	CASSRGLAGESYEQYF	TGTGCCAGCAGCCGGGGACTAGCGGGAGAGTCCTACGAGCAGTACTTC
TRBD2	TRBV28	NA	TRBJ2-1	CASRGPSGSSYNEQFF	TGTGCCAGCAGGGGACCAAGCGGGAGCTCCTACAATGAGCAGTTCTTC
NA	TRBV11-1	once	TRBJ1-5	CASSLGPGFNQPQHF	TGTGCCAGCAGCTTAGGTCCGGGGTTTAATCAGCCCCAGCATTTT
TRBD1	TRBV28	NA	TRBJ2-2	CASTLGDPGQVTAGELFF	TGTGCCAGCACCCTCGGAGATCCGGGACAGGTGACGGCCGGGGAGCTGTTTTTT
NA	TRBV28	NA	TRBJ2-5	CASSFTQETQYF	TGTGCCAGCAGTTTCACCCAAGAGACCCAGTACTTC
NA	TRBV4-1	NA	TRBJ1-3	CASSHPRQTDLLSGNTIYF	TGCGCCAGCAGCCATCCTCGACAGACAGACCTCCTCTCTGGAAACACCATATATTTT
NA	TRBV28	NA	TRBJ2-7	CASSTGFHEQYF	TGTGCCAGCAGTACGGGGTTCCACGAGCAGTACTTC
NA	TRBV7-9	NA	TRBJ2-7	CAVGPGTPEQYF	TGTGCCGTAGGCCCCGGGACACCGGAGCAGTACTTC
NA	TRBV6-5	NA	TRBJ1-2	CASTGLKTTGYTF	TGTGCCAGCACGGGGCTGAAGACAACTGGCTACACCTTC
TRBD2	TRBV5-6	NA	TRBJ2-3	CASSRLAGAGDTQYF	TGTGCCAGCAGTAGACTAGCGGGAGCGGGAGATACGCAGTATTTT
NA	TRBV7-9	few	TRBJ2-7	CASSVRGFEDHYEQYF	TGTGCCAGCAGCGTGAGAGGATTTGAAGACCACTACGAGCAGTACTTC
NA	TRBV5-1	NA	TRBJ1-4	CASSQSVGAANEKLFF	TGCGCCAGCAGCCAGAGTGTGGGGGCAGCTAATGAAAAACTGTTTTTT
NA	TRBV12-5	NA	TRBJ2-3	CASGLNVDTQYF	TGTGCTAGTGGTTTAAACGTGGATACGCAGTATTTT
TRBD2	TRBV9	NA	TRBJ2-1	CASSLRLADNEQFF	TGTGCCAGCAGCCTCCGACTAGCGGACAATGAGCAGTTCTTC
NA	TRBV18	NA	TRBJ1-5	CASSLERRNNQPQHF	TGTGCCAGCTCACTCGAGCGACGGAACAATCAGCCCCAGCATTTT
TRBD2	TRBV9	NA	TRBJ2-5	CASSQTGTSSTQYF	TGTGCCAGCAGCCAGACCGGGACTAGCTCGACCCAGTACTTC
NA	TRBV11-1	NA	TRBJ2-1	CASSFSGGGYNEQFF	TGTGCCAGCAGCTTCTCAGGGGGGGGATACAATGAGCAGTTCTTC